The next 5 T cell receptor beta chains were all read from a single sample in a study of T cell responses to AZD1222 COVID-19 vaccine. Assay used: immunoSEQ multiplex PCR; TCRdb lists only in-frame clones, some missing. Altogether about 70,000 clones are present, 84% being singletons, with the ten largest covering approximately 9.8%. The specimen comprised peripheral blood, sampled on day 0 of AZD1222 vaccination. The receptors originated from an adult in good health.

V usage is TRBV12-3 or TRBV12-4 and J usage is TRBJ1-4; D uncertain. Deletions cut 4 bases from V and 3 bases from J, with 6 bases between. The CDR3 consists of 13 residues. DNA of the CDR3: TGTGCCAGCAGTTCCGGGGCTAATGAAAAACTGTTTTTT. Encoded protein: CASSSGANEKLFF.

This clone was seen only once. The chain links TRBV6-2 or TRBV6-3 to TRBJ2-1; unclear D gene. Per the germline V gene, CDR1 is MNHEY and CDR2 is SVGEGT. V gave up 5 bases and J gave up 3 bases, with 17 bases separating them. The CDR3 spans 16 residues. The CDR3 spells CASSKPAGVGYNEQFF. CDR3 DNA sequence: TGTGCCAGCAGTAAGCCTGCTGGGGTCGGCTACAATGAGCAGTTCTTC.

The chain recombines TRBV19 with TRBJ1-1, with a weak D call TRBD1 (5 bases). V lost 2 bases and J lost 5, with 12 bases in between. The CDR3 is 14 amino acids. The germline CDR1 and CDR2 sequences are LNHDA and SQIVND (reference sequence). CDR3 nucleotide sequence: TGTGCCAGTAGTATAAGAGGGGTCGGGACTGAAGCTTTCTTT. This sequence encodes CASSIRGVGTEAFF.

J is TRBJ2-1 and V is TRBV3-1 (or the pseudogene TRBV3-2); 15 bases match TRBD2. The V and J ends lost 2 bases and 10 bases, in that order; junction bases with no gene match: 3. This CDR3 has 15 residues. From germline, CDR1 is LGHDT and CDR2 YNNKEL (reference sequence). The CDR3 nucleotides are TGTGCCAGCAGCCAATACGGGACTAGCGGGGGGGAGCAGTTCTTC. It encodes CASSQYGTSGGEQFF.

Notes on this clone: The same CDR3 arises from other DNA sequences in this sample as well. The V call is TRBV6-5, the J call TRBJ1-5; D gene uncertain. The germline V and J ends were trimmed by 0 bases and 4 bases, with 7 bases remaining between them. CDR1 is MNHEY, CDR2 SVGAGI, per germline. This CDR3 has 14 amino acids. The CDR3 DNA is TGTGCCAGCAGTTACTCGAGAGGGAATCAGCCCCAGCATTTT. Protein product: CASSYSRGNQPQHF.